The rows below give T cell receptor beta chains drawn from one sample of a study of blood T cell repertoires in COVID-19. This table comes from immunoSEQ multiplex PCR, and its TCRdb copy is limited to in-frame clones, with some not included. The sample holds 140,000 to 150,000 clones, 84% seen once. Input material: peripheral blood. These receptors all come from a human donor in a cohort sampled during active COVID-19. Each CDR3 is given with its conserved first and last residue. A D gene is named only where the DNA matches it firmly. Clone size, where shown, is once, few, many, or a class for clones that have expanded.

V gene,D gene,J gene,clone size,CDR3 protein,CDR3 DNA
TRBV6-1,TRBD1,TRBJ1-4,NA,CASSEALPGGNEKLFF,TGTGCCAGCAGTGAAGCGCTCCCAGGGGGCAATGAAAAACTGTTTTTT
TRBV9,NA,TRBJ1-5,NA,CASSVEEGPNQPQHF,TGTGCCAGCAGCGTAGAGGAGGGCCCCAATCAGCCCCAGCATTTT
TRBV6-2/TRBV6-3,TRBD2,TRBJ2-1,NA,CASSPRRRLAGNEQFF,TGTGCCAGCAGTCCCCGGCGTAGGCTAGCGGGTAATGAGCAGTTCTTC
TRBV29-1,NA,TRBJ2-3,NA,CSARVPPSTDTQYF,TGCAGCGCCAGGGTCCCCCCTAGCACAGATACGCAGTATTTT
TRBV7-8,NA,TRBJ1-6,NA,CASSFQPGDPLHF,TGTGCCAGCAGCTTTCAACCGGGGGACCCCCTCCACTTT
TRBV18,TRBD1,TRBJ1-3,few,CASSPIRDRTHGNTIYF,TGTGCCAGCTCACCCATCCGGGACAGGACGCATGGAAACACCATATATTTT
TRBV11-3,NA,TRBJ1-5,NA,CASSEFNGAVPQHF,TGTGCCAGCAGCGAATTCAACGGTGCTGTTCCCCAGCATTTT
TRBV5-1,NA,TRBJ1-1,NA,CASSLQGQTKTEAFF,TGCGCCAGCAGCTTGCAGGGTCAGACGAAAACTGAAGCTTTCTTT
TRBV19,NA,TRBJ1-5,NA,CASSTQGYQPQHF,TGTGCCAGTAGTACCCAGGGATACCAGCCCCAGCATTTT
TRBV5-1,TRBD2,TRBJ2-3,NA,CASSLMLAATDTQYF,TGCGCCAGCAGCTTGATGCTAGCGGCCACAGATACGCAGTATTTT
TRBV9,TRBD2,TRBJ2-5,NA,CASSVAVAGGETQYF,TGTGCCAGCAGCGTAGCGGTGGCGGGGGGAGAGACCCAGTACTTC
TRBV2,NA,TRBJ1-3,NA,CASSAVRGTGNTIYF,TGTGCCAGCAGCGCCGTTCGGGGGACTGGAAACACCATATATTTT
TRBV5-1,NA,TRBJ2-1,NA,CASSPNLGQHNEQFF,TGCGCCAGCAGCCCTAATTTGGGGCAACACAATGAGCAGTTCTTC
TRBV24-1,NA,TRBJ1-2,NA,CATSDFSRGHGYTF,TGTGCCACCAGTGATTTTTCCAGGGGCCATGGCTACACCTTC
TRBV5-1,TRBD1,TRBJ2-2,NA,CASSLEGTGNTGELFF,TGCGCCAGCAGCTTGGAGGGGACAGGGAACACCGGGGAGCTGTTTTTT
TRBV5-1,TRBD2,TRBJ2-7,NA,CASSLGAGLAYEQYF,TGCGCCAGCAGCTTGGGGGCAGGACTAGCCTACGAGCAGTACTTC
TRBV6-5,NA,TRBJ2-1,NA,CASSSLLSRTYNEQFF,TGTGCCAGCAGTTCCTTACTATCCCGTACCTACAATGAGCAGTTCTTC
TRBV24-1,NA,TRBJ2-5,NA,CATSGDTQETQYF,TGTGCCACCAGCGGGGACACCCAAGAGACCCAGTACTTC
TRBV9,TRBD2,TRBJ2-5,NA,CASSAQREGQETQYF,TGTGCCAGCAGCGCCCAGCGGGAGGGTCAAGAGACCCAGTACTTC
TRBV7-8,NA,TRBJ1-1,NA,CASSLGTGNTEAFF,TGTGCCAGCAGCCTAGGCACGGGGAACACTGAAGCTTTCTTT
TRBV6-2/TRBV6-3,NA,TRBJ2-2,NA,CASSYVTGTGELFF,TGTGCCAGCAGTTACGTCACCGGGACCGGGGAGCTGTTTTTT
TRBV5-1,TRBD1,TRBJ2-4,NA,CASSLATGQKNIQYF,TGCGCCAGCAGCTTGGCAACGGGACAGAAAAACATTCAGTACTTC